This entry lists 32 T cell receptor beta chains sequenced from one sample in a study of blood T cell repertoires in COVID-19. Repertoires were generated with immunoSEQ multiplex PCR, while TCRdb's copy carries only in-frame clones and drops some. The profile shows about 140,000 clones, around 86% of them singletons. Sequenced: peripheral blood. The receptors shown here come from a human donor in a cohort sampled during active COVID-19.

V and J are TRBV19 and TRBJ2-5; no clear D gene. Trimming left V 5 bases short and J 1 base short, with 5 bases between. The CDR3 length is 12 residues. Germline CDR1 LNHDA, CDR2 SQIVND (reference sequence). The CDR3 DNA is TGTGCCAGTAGTTCCTTCCAAGAGACCCAGTACTTC. Encoded protein: CASSSFQETQYF.

There are a few counts of this clone. The chain has TRBV4-3 and TRBJ2-1; 11 bases map to TRBD2. The CDR3 covers 13 residues. V was clipped by 3 bases and J by 10 bases; unmatched bases: 2. CDR1 LGHNA and CDR2 YSLEER come from the germline V gene. DNA of the CDR3: TGCGCCAGCAGCCAGACTAGCGGGACCGAGCAGTTCTTC. This codes for CASSQTSGTEQFF.

The chain couples TRBV7-9 to TRBJ2-7, with 8 bases fitting TRBD2. Losses at the gene ends were 3 bases for V and 0 bases for J; bases not matched to a gene: 10. The CDR3 totals 17 residues. Germline assignment: CDR1 SEHNR and CDR2 FQNEAQ (reference sequence). The CDR3: CASSFVPQSGSSYEQYF. CDR3 nucleotide sequence: TGTGCCAGCAGCTTTGTTCCTCAGAGCGGGAGCTCCTACGAGCAGTACTTC.

This chain links TRBV5-6 with TRBJ2-7; 9 nucleotides match TRBD1. Losses at the gene ends were 4 bases for V and 4 bases for J; bases not matched to a gene: 9. This CDR3 spans 15 amino acids. Germline CDR1 is SGHDT and CDR2 is YYEEEE. CDR3 nucleotide sequence: TGTGCCAGCAGCCCTCCAGGGACAGGGTGGTACGAGCAGTACTTC. It codes for CASSPPGTGWYEQYF.

The V call is TRBV29-1, the J call TRBJ1-1; D is uncertain. V lost 8 bases, J lost 3 bases, and 13 bases lay in between. The CDR3 is made up of 12 amino acids. Germline CDR1 reads SQVTM; CDR2 reads ANQGSEA. CDR3 DNA: TGCAGCTTTATGGAGGTTTACACTGAAGCTTTCTTT. Its translation: CSFMEVYTEAFF.

This chain links TRBV14 with TRBJ1-2; D remains ambiguous. Germline V gene lookup returns CDR1 SGHDN and CDR2 FVKESK. CDR3 size: 13 residues. Trimming removed 1 base at V and 2 bases at J, with 5 bases between. The CDR3 DNA reads as TGTGCCAGCAGCCAAGCCCAGAACTATGGCTACACCTTC. Translation gives CASSQAQNYGYTF. The entire variable domain, with the rest obtained from reference TRBV14 and TRBJ1-2, is as follows: EAGVTQFPSHSVIEKGQTVTLRCDPISGHDNLYWYRRVMGKEIKFLLHFVKESKQDESGMPNNRFLAERTGGTYSTLKVQPAELEDSGVYFCASSQAQNYGYTFGSGTRLTVV.

This chain joins TRBV9 and TRBJ2-3; TRBD2 matches at 11 bases. CDR1 is SGDLS and CDR2 is YYNGEE in the germline V gene. The V segment lost 4 bases and the J segment 4 bases; nucleotides outside the gene matches: 8. This CDR3 has 16 residues. The CDR3 DNA sequence: TGTGCCAGCAGCATAACTAGCGGGAGCGTAGCAGATACGCAGTATTTT. It yields the protein CASSITSGSVADTQYF.

In this sample, this clone turned up once. The genes are TRBV6-4 and TRBJ1-1, with 10 bases matching TRBD1. This CDR3 contains 14 residues. Looked up from germline, CDR1 is MRHNA and CDR2 is SNTAGT. V trimming: 7 bases; J trimming: 4 bases; junction bases outside the gene matches: 6. This chain's CDR3 is CASTPRDRGTEAFF. The CDR3 DNA reads TGTGCCAGCACTCCCCGGGACAGGGGCACTGAAGCTTTCTTT.

V usage is TRBV12-3 or TRBV12-4 and J usage is TRBJ2-5; TRBD1 matches 8 bases. V lost 3 bases and J lost 5; bases outside the gene matches: 2. CDR3 length: 13 residues. For the CDR3, the DNA is TGTGCCAGCAGTTTCAACAGGGGGGAGACCCAGTACTTC. It codes for CASSFNRGETQYF.

The genes are TRBV9 and TRBJ2-7; 10 bases are shared with TRBD2. V lost 0 bases, J lost 1 base, and 1 base stayed unmatched. The germline CDR1 and CDR2 sequences are SGDLS and YYNGEE. The CDR3 has 15 amino acids. CDR3 coding DNA: TGTGCCAGCAGCGTAGGGACTAGCGGATCCTACGAGCAGTACTTC. This sequence encodes CASSVGTSGSYEQYF.

The chain is built from TRBV7-3 and TRBJ2-2, with a tentative D call TRBD2 (5 bases). Germline V gene data show CDR1 as SGHTA and CDR2 as FQGTGA. Trimming shortened V by 2 bases and J by 1 base, and 8 bases separated the two germline ends. CDR3 length: 15 residues. The CDR3: CASSLQGRNTGELFF. The CDR3 DNA is TGTGCCAGCAGCTTACAAGGGAGGAACACCGGGGAGCTGTTTTTT. Drawing the rest from reference TRBV7-3 and TRBJ2-2, the complete variable domain is GAGVSQTPSNKVTEKGKYVELRCDPISGHTALYWYRQSLGQGPEFLIYFQGTGAADDSGLPNDRFFAVRPEGSVSTLKIQRTERGDSAVYLCASSLQGRNTGELFFGEGSRLTVL.

The chain uses TRBV4-2 and TRBJ1-2, with 8 bases identical to TRBD1. The CDR3 covers 15 residues. CDR1 and CDR2 from the germline V gene are LGHNA and YNFKEQ. V gave up 4 bases and J gave up 2 bases; unmatched junction bases: 6. The CDR3 region is CASSPTGTGNYGYTF. DNA of the CDR3: TGTGCCAGCAGCCCCACCGGGACAGGCAACTATGGCTACACCTTC.

The chain links TRBV4-3 to TRBJ2-4; 9 positions match TRBD1. The junction had 7 bases not matched to a gene; V was cut back by 0 bases and J by 16 bases. Per the germline V gene, CDR1 is LGHNA and CDR2 is YSLEER. The CDR3 contains 13 residues. The CDR3 loop reads CASSQERTGVLYF. The CDR3, as DNA: TGCGCCAGCAGCCAAGAAAGGACAGGGGTCCTTTACTTC.

The J gene is TRBJ1-6, the V gene TRBV30; D gene uncertain. Germline assignment: CDR1 GTSNPN and CDR2 SVGIG (reference sequence). Trimming stripped 3 bases from V and 7 bases from J, with 13 bases between. CDR3 length: 14 amino acids. CDR3 protein: CAWSNNPLNSPLHF. In nucleotides, the CDR3 is TGTGCCTGGAGCAATAACCCCCTAAATTCACCCCTCCACTTT.

V usage is TRBV2 and J usage is TRBJ1-2; D may be TRBD1 (6 bases). CDR1 and CDR2 from the germline V gene are SNHLY and FYNNEI. The V and J ends lost 6 bases and 4 bases respectively, with 15 bases between them. The CDR3 is made up of 14 amino acids. The CDR3 bases are TGTGCCAGCAGGGATACACAGGGATTCTATGGCTACACCTTC. Translation gives CASRDTQGFYGYTF.

The genes are TRBV4-2 and TRBJ1-1; the D is unclear. V lost 0 bases and J lost 5, with 10 bases in between. Germline values: CDR1 LGHNA, CDR2 YNFKEQ. The CDR3 runs to 14 residues. CDR3 DNA sequence: TGTGCCAGCAGCCAAGACGCCAGGAAGACTGAAGCTTTCTTT. Its translation is CASSQDARKTEAFF.

The chain employs TRBV28 and TRBJ2-4; 10 bases are a match to TRBD1. V shed 6 bases, J shed 7 bases, and the junction held 9 bases outside the gene matches. This CDR3 spans 15 amino acids. The germline V gene encodes CDR1 MDHEN and CDR2 SYDVKM. The CDR3 reads CASSTTGGFGNIQYF. DNA of the CDR3: TGTGCCAGCAGCACGACAGGGGGCTTTGGGAACATTCAGTACTTC.

This clone was detected only a few times. V gene TRBV15 combines with J gene TRBJ2-7, with D possibly being TRBD1 (6 bases). This CDR3 spans 16 amino acids. Trimming stripped 0 bases from V and 0 bases from J, with 12 bases between. Germline-derived CDR1 and CDR2 are LNHNV and YYDKDF (reference sequence). The CDR3 protein is CATSRDLLQGSYEQYF. Here the CDR3 DNA reads TGTGCCACCAGCAGAGATCTTCTACAGGGCTCCTACGAGCAGTACTTC.

This clone came up once. V is TRBV28 and J is TRBJ2-2; D uncertain. CDR1 and CDR2 (germline): MDHEN, SYDVKM. Trimming removed 2 bases at V and 4 bases at J, with 11 bases between. The CDR3 consists of 15 residues. CDR3 in amino acids: CASSLIAFSTGELFF. CDR3 nucleotides: TGTGCCAGCAGTTTAATCGCTTTCAGCACCGGGGAGCTGTTTTTT.

CDR3 loop: CASSPPVGEKDEAFF. The CDR3 DNA is TGTGCCAGCTCACCACCGGTGGGAGAGAAGGATGAAGCTTTCTTT. The chain joins TRBV18 to TRBJ1-1; D ambiguous. Germline values: CDR1 KGHSH, CDR2 LQKENI. The CDR3 has 15 residues. Trimming stripped 0 bases from V and 7 bases from J, with 15 bases between.

V and J are TRBV19 and TRBJ1-1; D is possibly TRBD1 (5 bases). V lost 4 bases and J 5 bases, leaving 14 bases between the germline ends. Germline V gives CDR1 LNHDA, CDR2 SQIVND (reference sequence). This CDR3 comprises 14 residues. CDR3 region: CASSTNGGGTEAFF. The DNA for the CDR3 is TGTGCCAGTAGTACCAACGGGGGTGGAACTGAAGCTTTCTTT.

The chain uses TRBV21-1 and TRBJ2-6; TRBD1 is the table's D call, not checked against the DNA. TRBV21-1 is recorded as a pseudogene. The CDR3 is 18 residues long. Here the CDR3 reads CASSKAGTGKSGANVLTF. The CDR3 region has the DNA TGTGCCAGCAGCAAAGCCGGGACAGGGAAATCTGGGGCCAACGTCCTGACTTTC.

This chain joins TRBV6-1 and TRBJ2-5; D may be TRBD1 (6 bases). The germline V and J ends were trimmed by 2 bases and 3 bases, with 13 bases remaining between them. CDR1 is MNHNS, CDR2 SASEGT, per germline. The CDR3 totals 15 residues. CDR3 DNA sequence: TGTGCCAGCAGTGAACGAAGCCAGGGGAAAGAGACCCAGTACTTC. It encodes CASSERSQGKETQYF.

The rearrangement uses TRBV6-8 and TRBJ2-2, with a possible D match to TRBD2 (5 bases). Germline V gene lookup returns CDR1 MNHGY and CDR2 SAAAGT. The CDR3 loop spans 13 amino acids. Trimming cost V 2 bases and J 7 bases, with 8 bases left between them. CDR3 residues: CASSYGAGGELFF. Here the CDR3 DNA reads TGTGCCAGCAGTTACGGCGCGGGCGGGGAGCTGTTTTTT.

V gene TRBV10-3 combines with J gene TRBJ2-5; possible D gene TRBD2, 5 bases. This CDR3 spans 12 amino acids. V lost 5 bases and J lost 5, with 9 bases in between. Germline CDR1 and CDR2: ENHRY and SYGVKD. The CDR3 DNA reads as TGTGCCATCAGTTCGAGAGGGGAGACCCAGTACTTC. It specifies CAISSRGETQYF.

The chain links TRBV27 to TRBJ2-1; TRBD2 might be the D (7 bases). Trimming cost V 4 bases and J 3 bases, with 19 bases left between them. The CDR3 totals 17 residues. Germline V gives CDR1 MNHEY, CDR2 SMNVEV (reference sequence). This chain's CDR3 is CASSYRGGGAGYNEQFF. The CDR3 DNA sequence: TGTGCCAGCAGTTATAGGGGGGGCGGTGCCGGCTACAATGAGCAGTTCTTC.

The chain joins TRBV7-2 to TRBJ2-7; no clear D gene. The CDR3 extends over 14 amino acids. Germline assignment: CDR1 SGHTA and CDR2 FQGNSA. Trimming pared 1 base from V and 5 bases from J, leaving 12 bases between. This CDR3 reads CASSLGQVRDEQYF. CDR3 in DNA: TGTGCCAGCAGCTTAGGCCAGGTTCGTGACGAGCAGTACTTC.

V and J are TRBV7-8 and TRBJ1-4, with D perhaps TRBD1 (5 bases). Germline-derived CDR1 and CDR2 are SGHVS and FQNEAQ. The V end was cut by 3 bases, the J end by 5 bases, with 7 bases between. The CDR3 covers 13 residues. CDR3 protein: CASSFGGNEKLFF. Here the CDR3 DNA reads TGTGCCAGCAGCTTCGGGGGGAATGAAAAACTGTTTTTT.

This chain uses TRBV5-6 with TRBJ2-3; a possible D gene is TRBD2 (7 bases). The length of the CDR3 is 15 residues. Trimming pared 5 bases from V and 1 base from J, leaving 14 bases between. CDR1 is SGHDT and CDR2 is YYEEEE in the germline V gene. CDR3 nucleotides: TGTGCCAGCAGGCCTACAGGGAGGGGCACAGATACGCAGTATTTT. Translation gives CASRPTGRGTDTQYF.

The rearrangement links TRBV10-3 to TRBJ2-2; weak D call: TRBD1 (6 bases). The germline gives CDR1 ENHRY, CDR2 SYGVKD. The V gene lost 8 bases and the J gene lost 7 bases, with 17 bases spanning the gap. The CDR3 extends over 14 amino acids. This chain's CDR3 is CAIGQGPGDGELFF. In DNA, the CDR3 is TGTGCCATCGGGCAGGGCCCAGGGGACGGGGAGCTGTTTTTT.

In this sample, this clone turned up a few times. CDR3 coding DNA: TGTGCCAGCAGCGTAGCGCCCAGGGGAAACACTGAAGCTTTCTTT. Residues: CASSVAPRGNTEAFF. The rearrangement joins TRBV9 to TRBJ1-1; perhaps TRBD1 as D (6 bases). CDR3 length: 15 residues. Germline V CDR1 and CDR2: SGDLS, YYNGEE. V lost 0 bases, J lost 2 bases, and 11 bases lay in between.

The rearrangement joins TRBV14 to TRBJ1-2; 8 bases agree with TRBD1. Germline CDR1 reads SGHDN; CDR2 reads FVKESK. The CDR3 totals 13 residues. The J segment lost 8 bases and the V segment lost 6 bases, leaving 8 bases of the junction unmatched. As DNA, the CDR3 is TGTGCCAGCAGTCAGGACAGGGACCGCGGCTACACCTTC. Residues: CASSQDRDRGYTF.